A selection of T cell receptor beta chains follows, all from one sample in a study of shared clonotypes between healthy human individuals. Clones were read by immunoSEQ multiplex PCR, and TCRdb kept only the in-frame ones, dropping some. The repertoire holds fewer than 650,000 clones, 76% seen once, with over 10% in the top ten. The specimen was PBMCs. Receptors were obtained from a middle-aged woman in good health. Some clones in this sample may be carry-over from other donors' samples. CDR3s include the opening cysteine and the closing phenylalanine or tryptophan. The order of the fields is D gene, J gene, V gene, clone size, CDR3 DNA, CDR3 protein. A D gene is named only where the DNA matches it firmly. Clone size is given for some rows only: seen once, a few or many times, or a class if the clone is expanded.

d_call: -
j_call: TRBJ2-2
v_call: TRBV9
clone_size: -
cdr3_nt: TGTGCCAGCAGCCGGGACGGGGCGGACACCGGGGAGCTGTTTTTT
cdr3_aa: CASSRDGADTGELFF

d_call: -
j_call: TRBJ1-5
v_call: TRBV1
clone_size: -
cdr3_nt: TGCACCAGCAGCCTGGGACAGGGGCCAGGGCAGCCCCAGCATTTT
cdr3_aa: CTSSLGQGPGQPQHF

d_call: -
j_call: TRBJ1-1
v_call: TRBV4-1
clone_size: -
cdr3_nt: TGCGCCAGCAGCCAAAGGGGATTGGGCACTGAAGCTTTCTTT
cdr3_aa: CASSQRGLGTEAFF

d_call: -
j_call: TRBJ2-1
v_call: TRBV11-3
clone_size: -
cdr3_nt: TGTGCCAGCAGCCAGGGGGGGGATGGCGATGAGCAGTTCTTC
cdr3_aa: CASSQGGDGDEQFF

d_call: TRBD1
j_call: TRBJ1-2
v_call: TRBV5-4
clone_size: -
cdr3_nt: TGTGCCAGCAGCATCTCCGGGACAGGGGGTGGCTACACCTTC
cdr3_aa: CASSISGTGGGYTF

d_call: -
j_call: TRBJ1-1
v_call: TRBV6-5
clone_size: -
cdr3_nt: TGTGCCAGCAGGGGTGGGCTTGATACTGAAGCTTTCTTT
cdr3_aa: CASRGGLDTEAFF

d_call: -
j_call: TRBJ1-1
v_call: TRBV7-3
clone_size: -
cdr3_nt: TGTGCCAGCAGCTTATTGGGGGGCCGGAACACTGAAGCTTTCTTT
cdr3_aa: CASSLLGGRNTEAFF

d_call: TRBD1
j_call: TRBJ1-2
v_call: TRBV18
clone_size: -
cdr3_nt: TGTGCCAGCTCACCACTCTCCGGACAGGGGGCTGACTATGGCTACACCTTC
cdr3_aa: CASSPLSGQGADYGYTF

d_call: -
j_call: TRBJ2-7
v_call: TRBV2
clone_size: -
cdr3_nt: TGTGCCAGCAGTGAAGTTCCCCGCGAGCAGTACTTC
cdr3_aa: CASSEVPREQYF

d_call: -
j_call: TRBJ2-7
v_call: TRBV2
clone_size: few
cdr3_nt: TGTGCCAGTGGCGGAGGCCCATCCTACGAGCAGTACTTC
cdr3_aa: CASGGGPSYEQYF

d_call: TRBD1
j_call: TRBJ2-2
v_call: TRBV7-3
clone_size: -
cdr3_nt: TGTGCCAGCAGCCCGACAGGGACCACCGGGGAGCTGTTTTTT
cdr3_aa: CASSPTGTTGELFF

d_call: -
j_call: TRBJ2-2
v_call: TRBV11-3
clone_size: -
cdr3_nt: TGTGCCAGCAGCTTATACGGGGACACCGGGGAGCTGTTTTTT
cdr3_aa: CASSLYGDTGELFF

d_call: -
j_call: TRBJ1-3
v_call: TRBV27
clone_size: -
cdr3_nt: TGTGCCAGCAGATATAAATTGGGCCGGCAGGTGAGCTCTGGAAACACCATATATTTT
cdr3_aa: CASRYKLGRQVSSGNTIYF

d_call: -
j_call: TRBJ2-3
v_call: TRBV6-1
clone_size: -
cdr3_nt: TGTGCCAGCAGTGTGCGGTCCCTCGGAGATACGCAGTATTTT
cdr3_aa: CASSVRSLGDTQYF

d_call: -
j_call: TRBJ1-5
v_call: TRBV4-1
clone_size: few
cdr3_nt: TGCGCCAGCAGCCCCAGGGAGGATCAGCCCCAGCATTTT
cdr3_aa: CASSPREDQPQHF

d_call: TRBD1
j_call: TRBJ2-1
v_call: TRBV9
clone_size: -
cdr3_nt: TGTGCCAGCAGCGTATCAGGGGGCTCCTACAATGAGCAGTTCTTC
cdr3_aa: CASSVSGGSYNEQFF

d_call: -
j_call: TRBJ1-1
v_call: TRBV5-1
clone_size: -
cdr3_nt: TGCGCCAGCAGCTTGGTGGGCGGAGAGGGGACTGAAGCTTTCTTT
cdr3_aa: CASSLVGGEGTEAFF

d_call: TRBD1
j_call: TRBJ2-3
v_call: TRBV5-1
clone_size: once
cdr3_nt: TGCGCCAGCAGCTTGGGGGACAGGATAAGCACAGATACGCAGTATTTT
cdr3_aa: CASSLGDRISTDTQYF

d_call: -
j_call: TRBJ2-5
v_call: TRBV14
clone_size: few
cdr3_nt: TGTGCCAGCAGCCAAGATAAATGGGGACGGGACTGCCAAGAGACCCAGTACTTC
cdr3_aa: CASSQDKWGRDCQETQYF

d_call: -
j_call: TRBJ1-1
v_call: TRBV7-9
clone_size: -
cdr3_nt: TGTGCCGTGCGTATACAGGTGAACACTGAAGCTTTCTTT
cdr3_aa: CAVRIQVNTEAFF

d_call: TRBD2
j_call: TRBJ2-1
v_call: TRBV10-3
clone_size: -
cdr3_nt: TGTGCCATCAACCCCGGACTAGCCCCCAATGAGCAGTTCTTC
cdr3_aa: CAINPGLAPNEQFF

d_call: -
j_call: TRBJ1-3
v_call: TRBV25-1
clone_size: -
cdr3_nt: TGTGCCAGCACGGGTCCGGGTAGCTCTGGAAACACCATATATTTT
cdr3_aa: CASTGPGSSGNTIYF

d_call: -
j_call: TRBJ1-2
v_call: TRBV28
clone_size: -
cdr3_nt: TGTGCCGAGGGAAGCTCGGCCTATGGCTACACCTTC
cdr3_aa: CAEGSSAYGYTF

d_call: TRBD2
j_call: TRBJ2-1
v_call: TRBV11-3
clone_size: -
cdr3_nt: TGTGCCAGCAGCTTAACCCCGGGACTAGAGCAGTTCTTC
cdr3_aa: CASSLTPGLEQFF

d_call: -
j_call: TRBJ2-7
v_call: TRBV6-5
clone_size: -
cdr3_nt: TGTGCCACCCAGACAGGATCTCTCTACGAGCAGTACTTC
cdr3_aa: CATQTGSLYEQYF

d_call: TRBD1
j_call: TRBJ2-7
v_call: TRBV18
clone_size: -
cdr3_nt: TGTGCCAGCTCATCTAAGACAGGGGGCTATTACGAGCAGTACTTC
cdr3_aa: CASSSKTGGYYEQYF

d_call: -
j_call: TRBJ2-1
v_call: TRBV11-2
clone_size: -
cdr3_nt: TGTGCCAGCAGCCCCCCCGCTAGCGTACTAGAGGAGCAGTTCTTC
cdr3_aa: CASSPPASVLEEQFF

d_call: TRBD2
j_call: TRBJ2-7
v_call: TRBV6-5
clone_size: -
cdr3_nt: TGTGCCAGCAGGACCCGACTAGCGGGACCGGGCGAGCAGTACTTC
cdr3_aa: CASRTRLAGPGEQYF

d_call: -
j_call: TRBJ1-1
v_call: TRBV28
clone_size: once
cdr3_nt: TGTGCCAGCAGTCCCACAGGGACGGCGAACACTGAAGCTTTCTTT
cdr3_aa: CASSPTGTANTEAFF

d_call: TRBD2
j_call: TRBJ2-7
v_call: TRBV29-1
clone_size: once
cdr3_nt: TGCAGCGTTGTGCTAGCGGGAGGTTGGGAGCAGTACTTC
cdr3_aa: CSVVLAGGWEQYF

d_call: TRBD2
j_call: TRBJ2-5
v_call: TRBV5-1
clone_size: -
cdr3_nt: TGCGCCAGCAGCTCCGGGACTAGCGGGAGAATGGAGGAGACCCAGTACTTC
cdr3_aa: CASSSGTSGRMEETQYF

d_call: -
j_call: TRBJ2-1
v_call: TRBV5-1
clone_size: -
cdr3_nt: TGCGCCAGCAGCTTGGCCTCAGGCTCCTACAATGAGCAGTTCTTC
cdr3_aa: CASSLASGSYNEQFF

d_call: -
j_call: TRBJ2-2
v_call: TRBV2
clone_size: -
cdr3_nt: TGTGCCAGCAGTCAAAAACCCGGGGAGCTGTTTTTT
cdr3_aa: CASSQKPGELFF

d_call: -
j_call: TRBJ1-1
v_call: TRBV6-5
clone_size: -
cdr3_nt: TGTGCCAGCAGTTACTCTAGGCCGCCTATGAACACTGAAGCTTTCTTT
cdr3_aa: CASSYSRPPMNTEAFF

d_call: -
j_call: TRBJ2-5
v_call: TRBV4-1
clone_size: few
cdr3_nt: TGCGCCAGCAGCCTAACCGGGAGCCAAGAGACCCAGTACTTC
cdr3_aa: CASSLTGSQETQYF

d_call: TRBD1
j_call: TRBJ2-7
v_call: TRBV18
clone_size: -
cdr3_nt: TGTGCCAGCTCACCTGGGACAGGGGCCTACGAGCAGTACTTC
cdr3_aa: CASSPGTGAYEQYF

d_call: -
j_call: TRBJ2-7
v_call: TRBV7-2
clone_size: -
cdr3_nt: TGTGCCAGCAGCTTCGACAGTCCCTACGAGCAGTACTTC
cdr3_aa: CASSFDSPYEQYF

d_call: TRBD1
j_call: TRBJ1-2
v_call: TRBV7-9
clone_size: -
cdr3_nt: TGTGCCAGCAGCTTGGTGGGACAGATTAACTATGGCTACACCTTC
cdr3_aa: CASSLVGQINYGYTF

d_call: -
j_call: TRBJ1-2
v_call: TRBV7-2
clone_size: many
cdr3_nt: TGTGCCAGCAGCTTATGGCAGGGCCATGGCTACACCTTC
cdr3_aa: CASSLWQGHGYTF

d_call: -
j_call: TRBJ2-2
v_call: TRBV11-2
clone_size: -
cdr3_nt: TGTGCCAGCAGCGCCCGCACGAGAACCGGGGAGCTGTTTTTT
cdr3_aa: CASSARTRTGELFF

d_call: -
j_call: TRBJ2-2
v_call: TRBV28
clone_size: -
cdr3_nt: TGTGCCAGCAACCAACCGGGACGCCTGAACACCGGGGAGCTGTTTTTT
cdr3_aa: CASNQPGRLNTGELFF

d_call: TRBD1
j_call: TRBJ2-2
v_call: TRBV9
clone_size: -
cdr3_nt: TGTGCCAGCAGCGGACAGGGGAACACCGGGGAGCTGTTTTTT
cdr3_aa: CASSGQGNTGELFF

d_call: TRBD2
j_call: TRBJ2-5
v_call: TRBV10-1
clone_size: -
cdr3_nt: TGCGCCAGCAGTGAGGGGACTAGCGGGAGTGAGACCCAGTACTTC
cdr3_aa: CASSEGTSGSETQYF

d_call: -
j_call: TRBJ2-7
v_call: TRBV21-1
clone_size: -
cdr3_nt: TGTGCCAGCAGCAAAGAGAGGTCCGGACAGGGTGCCGAGCAGTACTTC
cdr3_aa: CASSKERSGQGAEQYF

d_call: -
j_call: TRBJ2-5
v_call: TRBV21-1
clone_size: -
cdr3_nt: TGTGCCAGCAGCAAAAGGGCTAGTCAAGAGACCCAGTACTTC
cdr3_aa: CASSKRASQETQYF

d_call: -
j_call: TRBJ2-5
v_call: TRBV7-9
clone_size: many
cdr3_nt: TGTGCCAGCACCCCGGTGGCAAGAGAGACCCAGTACTTC
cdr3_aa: CASTPVARETQYF

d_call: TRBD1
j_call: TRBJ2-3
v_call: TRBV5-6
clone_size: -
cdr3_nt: TGTGCCAGCAGTCCTGGGACAGGGGCACTCACAGATACGCAGTATTTT
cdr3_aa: CASSPGTGALTDTQYF

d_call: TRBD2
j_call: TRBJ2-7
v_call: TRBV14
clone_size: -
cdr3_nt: TGTGCCAGCAGCCAGACTAGCGGGATTAGCTACGAGCAGTACTTC
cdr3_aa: CASSQTSGISYEQYF